This entry describes one T cell receptor beta chain. This record comes from a study of blood T cell repertoires in COVID-19. Background on the study: Samples came from the United States, Italy and Spain, spanning acute and convalescent COVID-19.

Germline assignment: CDR1 SGHRS and CDR2 YFSETQ. V was clipped by 6 bases and J by 5 bases; unmatched bases: 4. The CDR3 totals 13 residues. Authors' data handling: Amplified reference gene primers provided the basis for estimating nucleated cell counts. Libraries were prepared by immunoSEQ multiplex PCR; TCRdb keeps only in-frame clonotypes and omits some of them. That table supplies the V and J calls and clone size; D and trimming were determined from the DNA. The sample contains around 370,000 clones, 87% of which appear only once. The receptor's source is a woman between 45 and 60 years old with COVID-19, enrolled during active disease. The rearrangement uses TRBV5-1 and TRBJ2-2; 7 positions agree with TRBD1. The specimen was peripheral blood. The CDR3 reads CASMQGVTGELFF. The CDR3 DNA is TGCGCCAGCATGCAGGGGGTAACCGGGGAGCTGTTTTTT.